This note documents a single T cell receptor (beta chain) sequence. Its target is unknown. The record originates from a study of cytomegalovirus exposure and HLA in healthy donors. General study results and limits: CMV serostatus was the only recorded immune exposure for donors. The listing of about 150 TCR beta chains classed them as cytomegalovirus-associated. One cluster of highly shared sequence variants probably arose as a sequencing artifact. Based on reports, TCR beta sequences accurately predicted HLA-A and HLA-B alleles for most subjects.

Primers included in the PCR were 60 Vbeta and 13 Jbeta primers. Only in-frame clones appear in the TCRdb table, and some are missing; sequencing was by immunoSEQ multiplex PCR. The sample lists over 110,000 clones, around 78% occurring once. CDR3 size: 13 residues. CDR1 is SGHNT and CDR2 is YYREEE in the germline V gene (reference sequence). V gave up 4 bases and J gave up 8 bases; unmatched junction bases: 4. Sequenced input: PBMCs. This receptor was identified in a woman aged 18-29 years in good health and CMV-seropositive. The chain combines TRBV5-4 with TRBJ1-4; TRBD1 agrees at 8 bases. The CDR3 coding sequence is TGTGCCAGCAGCCCGACAGGGGACGAAAAACTGTTTTTT. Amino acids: CASSPTGDEKLFF.